The present entry profiles one T cell receptor (beta chain) with its context. CDR3 size: 21 residues. Trimming took 0 bases from V and 1 from J; bases not matched to a gene: 13. The germline CDR1 and CDR2 sequences are SGDLS and YYNGEE. This sample was taken from a study of blood T cell repertoires in COVID-19. Produced via immunoSEQ multiplex PCR; TCRdb's table is partial and in-frame only. The table records more than 200,000 clones, 88% of them present only once. The chain employs TRBV9 and TRBJ2-1, with 13 bases fitting TRBD2. Sequencing was performed on peripheral blood. The receptor's source is a man in his sixties or seventies with acute or convalescent COVID-19. The chain's CDR3 is CASSVGGGGGLAGASYNEQFF. CDR3 nucleotide sequence: TGTGCCAGCAGCGTAGGTGGAGGGGGTGGACTAGCGGGAGCATCCTACAATGAGCAGTTCTTC.